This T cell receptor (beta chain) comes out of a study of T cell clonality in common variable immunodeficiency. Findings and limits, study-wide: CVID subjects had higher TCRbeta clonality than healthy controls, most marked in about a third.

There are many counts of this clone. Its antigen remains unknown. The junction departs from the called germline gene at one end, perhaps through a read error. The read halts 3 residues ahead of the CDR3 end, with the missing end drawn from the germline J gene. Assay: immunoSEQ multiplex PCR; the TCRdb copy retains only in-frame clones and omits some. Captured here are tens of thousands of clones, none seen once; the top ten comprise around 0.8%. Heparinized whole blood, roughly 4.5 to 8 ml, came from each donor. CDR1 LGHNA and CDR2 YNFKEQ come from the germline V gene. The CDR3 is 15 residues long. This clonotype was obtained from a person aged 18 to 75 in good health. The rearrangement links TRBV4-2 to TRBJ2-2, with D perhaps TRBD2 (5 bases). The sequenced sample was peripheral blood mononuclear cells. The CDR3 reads CASSQPLRGSGELFF. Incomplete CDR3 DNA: TGCGCCAGCAGCCAACCCCTACGGGGATCCGGGGAG.